The 9 T cell receptor beta chains below were found in one sample sequenced in a study of PD-L1 blockade in urothelial cancer. TCRdb's copy holds only in-frame clones and misses some; the assay was immunoSEQ multiplex PCR. The table lists around 100,000 clones, roughly nine tenths of them singletons. Sequenced here: PBMCs, sampled around atezolizumab (anti-PD-L1) treatment. The receptors stem from an elderly woman with urothelial cancer.

V gene TRBV7-8 combines with J gene TRBJ2-3, with D tentatively TRBD2 (5 bases). The CDR3 is 15 amino acids. V was clipped by 5 bases and J by 3 bases, with 15 bases between them. Germline V gives CDR1 SGHVS, CDR2 FQNEAQ. CDR3 coding DNA: TGTGCCAGCAGCCTCGGACTTTCCCCGACAGATACGCAGTATTTT. Translated, it gives CASSLGLSPTDTQYF.

This chain joins TRBV28 and TRBJ2-7; 9 bases are a match to TRBD1. After removal of 6 bases from V and 3 bases from J, the junction contained 9 bases not matched to a gene. Germline values: CDR1 MDHEN, CDR2 SYDVKM. This CDR3 contains 15 residues. CDR3 nucleotide sequence: TGTGCCAGCAGGGGATGGGACAGGGTCGGCTACGAGCAGTACTTC. Protein sequence: CASRGWDRVGYEQYF.

V is TRBV30 and J is TRBJ1-2; 7 positions agree with TRBD1. V dropped 1 base and J dropped 7; count of bases not matched to a gene: 12. The CDR3 runs to 15 residues. Germline assignment: CDR1 GTSNPN and CDR2 SVGIG (reference sequence). The CDR3 DNA follows: TGTGCCTGGAGTGCCCAGGGGGTCTCAGTCGGTGGCTACACCTTC. Protein sequence: CAWSAQGVSVGGYTF.

This clone has only a few counts. The chain employs TRBV5-1 and TRBJ2-4; the match to TRBD2 covers 8 bases. There are 14 residues in the CDR3. Germline V lookup: CDR1 SGHRS, CDR2 YFSETQ. Unmatched junction bases numbered 5, after V lost 1 base and J lost 8 bases. Here the CDR3 reads CASSLHSGSDIQYF. In DNA form, the CDR3 reads TGCGCCAGCAGCTTGCACAGCGGGAGTGACATTCAGTACTTC.

This clone was seen once. The same CDR3 can be traced to other DNA sequences in this sample. This sequence joins TRBV5-1 and TRBJ2-1; 7 nucleotides align to TRBD1. CDR3 size: 13 residues. V was pared by 0 bases and J by 7 bases, with 1 base of the junction left unmatched. The V gene's germline CDR1 is SGHRS and CDR2 YFSETQ. CDR3 nucleotide sequence: TGCGCCAGCAGCTTGGCAGGGGGAAATGAGCAGTTCTTC. This translates into CASSLAGGNEQFF.

The CDR3 here is CASREYSNQPQHF. The DNA for the CDR3 is TGTGCCAGCCGGGAATATAGCAATCAGCCCCAGCATTTT. This rearrangement joins TRBV19 to TRBJ1-5; D is uncertain. Trimming stripped 9 bases from V and 0 bases from J, with 9 bases between. The CDR3 is made up of 13 amino acids. The germline V gene encodes CDR1 LNHDA and CDR2 SQIVND (reference sequence).

J is TRBJ1-1 and V is TRBV6-1, with D tentatively TRBD1 (6 bases). Trimming removed 0 bases from V and 0 bases from J, with 14 bases in between. CDR1 is MNHNS and CDR2 is SASEGT in the germline V gene. The CDR3 length is 17 residues. Here the CDR3 reads CASSEARAGVLNTEAFF. CDR3 nucleotides: TGTGCCAGCAGTGAAGCCCGGGCAGGGGTTTTGAACACTGAAGCTTTCTTT.

The chain links TRBV6-5 to TRBJ2-3; D perhaps matches TRBD2 (6 bases). Germline values: CDR1 MNHEY, CDR2 SVGAGI. Deletions cut 4 bases from V and 9 bases from J, with 14 bases between. This CDR3 spans 13 amino acids. CDR3 amino acids: CASSSYEAGTQYF. CDR3 coding DNA: TGTGCCAGCAGTTCGTACGAGGCGGGGACGCAGTATTTT.

The rearrangement links TRBV7-2 to TRBJ2-7, with TRBD1 matching over 8 bases. The length of the CDR3 is 14 residues. V shed 5 bases and J 5 bases; nucleotides not matched to a gene: 8. Germline V gene sequence: CDR1 SGHTA, CDR2 FQGNSA. This CDR3 is CASSLQGGMDEQYF. CDR3 nucleotide sequence: TGTGCCAGCAGCCTACAGGGGGGAATGGACGAGCAGTACTTC.